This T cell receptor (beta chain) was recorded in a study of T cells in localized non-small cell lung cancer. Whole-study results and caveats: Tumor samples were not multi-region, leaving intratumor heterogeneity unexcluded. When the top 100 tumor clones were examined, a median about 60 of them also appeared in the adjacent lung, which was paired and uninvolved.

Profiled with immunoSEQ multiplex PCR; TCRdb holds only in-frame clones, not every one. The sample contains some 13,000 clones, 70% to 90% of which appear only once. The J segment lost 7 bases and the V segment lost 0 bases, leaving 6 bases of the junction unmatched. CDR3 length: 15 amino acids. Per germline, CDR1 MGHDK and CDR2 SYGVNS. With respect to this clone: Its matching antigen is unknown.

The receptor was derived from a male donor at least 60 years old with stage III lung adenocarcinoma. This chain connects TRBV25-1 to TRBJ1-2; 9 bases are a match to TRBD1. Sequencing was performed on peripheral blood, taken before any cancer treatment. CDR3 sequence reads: CASSEYKGQGGGYTF. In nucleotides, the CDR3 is TGTGCCAGCAGTGAATATAAGGGACAGGGTGGTGGCTACACCTTC.